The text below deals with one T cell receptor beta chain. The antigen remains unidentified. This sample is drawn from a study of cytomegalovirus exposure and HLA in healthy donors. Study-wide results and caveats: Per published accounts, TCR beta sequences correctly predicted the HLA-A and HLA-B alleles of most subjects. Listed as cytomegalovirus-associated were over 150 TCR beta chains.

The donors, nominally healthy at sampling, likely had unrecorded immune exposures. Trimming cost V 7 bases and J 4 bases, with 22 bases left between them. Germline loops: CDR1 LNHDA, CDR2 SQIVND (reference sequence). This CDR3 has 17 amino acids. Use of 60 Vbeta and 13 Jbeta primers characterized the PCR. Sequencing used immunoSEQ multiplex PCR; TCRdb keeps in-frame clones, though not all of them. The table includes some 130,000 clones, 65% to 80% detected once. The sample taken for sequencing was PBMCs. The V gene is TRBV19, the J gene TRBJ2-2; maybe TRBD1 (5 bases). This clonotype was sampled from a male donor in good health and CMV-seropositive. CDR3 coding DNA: TGTGCCAGTACCATTATAAAGGCTACAGGCGCCACCGGGGAGCTGTTTTTT. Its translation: CASTIIKATGATGELFF.